This TCR beta chain was obtained from a study of T cell changes during pregnancy in multiple sclerosis (dated by TCRdb to between 2019 and 2020). Regarding the complete study: The study looked at changes in the T cell repertoire across pregnancy in women with multiple sclerosis.

A word on this clone: Its specific antigen is unknown. No clone much larger than this one lies a single base away; base qualities are absent.

The library was generated by the immunoSEQ multiplex PCR assay. Imported from immuneACCESS, the table was reduced by TCRdb to in-frame sequences with V and J called. These copies leave out some clones; in studies compared against another copy, an unresolved V gene accounts for under half, and the cause of the remainder is not known. Here the sample has about 80,000 clones; roughly 92% occur a single time. The leading ten clones occupy roughly 0.21% of the sample. Unmatched junction bases come to 3, with V trimmed by 4 bases and J by 4 bases. From cysteine to phenylalanine, the CDR3 is 13 amino acids long. Only CDR3 DNA is held: 39 bases, read in frame from base 1. The germline V gene (reference sequence) provides CDR1 LNHDA and CDR2 SQIVND.

The clonotype comes from a female donor with multiple sclerosis, enrolled in a pregnancy study. The chain is made from TRBV19 and TRBJ1-1; 7 nucleotides in the junction match TRBD1. Here the sequenced sample was CD4+ T cells from peripheral blood mononuclear cells, taken before pregnancy. The sequenced DNA: TGTGCCAGTAGTACCCGACAGGGCACTGAAGCTTTCTTT. Translated, it gives CASSTRQGTEAFF. Joined to the reference TRBV19 and TRBJ1-1 proteins, this CDR3 gives the full variable domain: DGGITQSPKYLFRKEGQNVTLSCEQNLNHDAMYWYRQDPGQGLRLIYYSQIVNDFQKGDIAEGYSVSREKKESFPLTVTSAQKNPTAFYLCASSTRQGTEAFFGQGTRLTVV.